Listed here is a single T cell receptor (beta chain). The CDR3 totals 14 residues. With V trimmed by 6 bases and J by 5 bases, 3 bases remained unmatched. Germline V lookup: CDR1 SNHLY, CDR2 FYNNEI. Some clones are missing from TCRdb's copy, which holds only in-frame ones; the method was immunoSEQ multiplex PCR. The table shows some 2.1 million clones, with 80% to 95% occurring only once. This entry belongs to a study of shared clonotypes between healthy human individuals. Cells designated naive CD8 were CD45RO-negative and were positively selected for CCR7, with terminally differentiated effector memory CD45RA+ cells excluded.

V gene TRBV2 combines with J gene TRBJ2-5; 13 bases map to TRBD2. The TCR comes from a man aged 18 to 35 in good health. Some clones in this sample may be carry-over from other donors' samples. The sample was naive CD8+ T cells from PBMCs. The CDR3 spells CASRLAGGRETQYF. CDR3 nucleotides: TGTGCCAGCAGACTAGCGGGAGGGCGGGAGACCCAGTACTTC.